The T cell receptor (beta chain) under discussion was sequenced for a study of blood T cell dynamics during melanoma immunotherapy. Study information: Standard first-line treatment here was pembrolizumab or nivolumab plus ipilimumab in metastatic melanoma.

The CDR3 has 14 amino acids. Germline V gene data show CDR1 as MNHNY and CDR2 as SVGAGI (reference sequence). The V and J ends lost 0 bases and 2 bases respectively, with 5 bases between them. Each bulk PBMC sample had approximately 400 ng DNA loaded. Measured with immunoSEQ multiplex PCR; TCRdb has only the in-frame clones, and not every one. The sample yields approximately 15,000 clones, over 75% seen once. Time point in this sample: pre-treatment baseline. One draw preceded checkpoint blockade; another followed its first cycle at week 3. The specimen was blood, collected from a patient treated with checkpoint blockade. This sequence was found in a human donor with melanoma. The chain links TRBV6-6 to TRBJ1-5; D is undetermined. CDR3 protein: CASSYSAGNQPQHF. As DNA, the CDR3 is TGTGCCAGCAGTTACTCTGCAGGCAATCAGCCCCAGCATTTT.